The next 26 T cell receptor beta chains were all read from a single sample in a study of blood T cell repertoires in COVID-19. Libraries were prepared by immunoSEQ multiplex PCR; TCRdb keeps only in-frame clonotypes and omits some of them. Among under 200,000 clones listed, about four fifths were seen once. Material: PBMCs or T cells enriched from blood (not recorded which). These receptors originate from a woman aged 60 to 75 who had recovered from COVID-19.

The chain carries TRBV3-1 (or the pseudogene TRBV3-2) and TRBJ1-4; D may be TRBD1 (6 bases). V dropped 1 base and J dropped 7 bases, with 10 bases sitting between them. The CDR3 runs to 14 residues. Germline assignment: CDR1 LGHDT and CDR2 YNNKEL (reference sequence). CDR3 DNA: TGTGCCAGCAGCCAAGGGCAGGGGCGTGAAAAACTGTTTTTT. Amino acids: CASSQGQGREKLFF.

This clone appeared a single time. CDR3 coding DNA: TGTGCCAGCACCGAACGAGGGATCCTCTCCTACAATGAGCAGTTCTTC. Residues: CASTERGILSYNEQFF. V and J are TRBV2 and TRBJ2-1; D possibly corresponds to TRBD2 (5 bases). Looked up from germline, CDR1 is SNHLY and CDR2 is FYNNEI. V was trimmed by 7 bases and J by 0 bases, leaving 16 bases between them. This CDR3 has 16 amino acids.

The gene calls are TRBV5-4 and TRBJ1-6; a possible D gene is TRBD1 (6 bases). V lost 0 bases, J lost 14 bases, and 24 bases lay in between. Germline values: CDR1 SGHNT, CDR2 YYREEE (reference sequence). The CDR3 sequence is 17 residues long. CDR3 in DNA: TGTGCCAGCAGCTTGGGAGAACGGACCGAGCAGGGGTTTACCCTCCACTTT. Its translation is CASSLGERTEQGFTLHF.

The chain recombines TRBV7-8 with TRBJ2-2; D is perhaps TRBD1 (6 bases). Germline assignment: CDR1 SGHVS and CDR2 FQNEAQ. This CDR3 spans 13 amino acids. The germline V and J ends were trimmed by 5 bases and 7 bases, with 11 bases remaining between them. CDR3 coding DNA: TGTGCCAGCAGCCGGCAGGGGAACGGGGAGCTGTTTTTT. Translated: CASSRQGNGELFF.

The V and J genes are TRBV7-8 and TRBJ1-2; a weak D match, TRBD1 (5 bases). Trimming removed 2 bases from V and 8 bases from J, with 18 bases in between. The germline V gene has CDR1 SGHVS and CDR2 FQNEAQ. The CDR3 sequence is 15 residues long. The CDR3, as DNA: TGTGCCAGCAGCTTACGGGACTCACTAAGGGAAGGCTACACCTTC. This codes for CASSLRDSLREGYTF.

The V gene is TRBV27, the J gene TRBJ2-7, with D possibly matching TRBD2 (7 bases). The CDR3 is made up of 14 amino acids. Germline V gene sequence: CDR1 MNHEY, CDR2 SMNVEV (reference sequence). The CDR3 loop is CAHDWGGRGIEQYF. Here the CDR3 DNA reads TGTGCACACGATTGGGGGGGGCGAGGTATCGAGCAGTACTTC.

This chain joins TRBV5-8 and TRBJ2-5; TRBD2 agrees at 7 bases. This CDR3 region has 16 residues. V was clipped by 0 bases and J by 4 bases; unmatched bases: 9. Germline V CDR1 and CDR2: SGHTS, YDEGEE. The CDR3 coding sequence is TGTGCCAGCAGCTTGGCCCGGGAGGTCAGTGGAGAGACCCAGTACTTC. Its translation: CASSLAREVSGETQYF.

This chain joins TRBV5-1 and TRBJ2-2, with D perhaps matching TRBD1 (5 bases). The V end lost 0 bases, the J end lost 5 bases, and 11 bases lay between the germline ends. CDR1 and CDR2 from the germline V gene are SGHRS and YFSETQ. The CDR3 is made up of 15 amino acids. CDR3: CASSLDSGWTGELFF. In DNA form, the CDR3 reads TGCGCCAGCAGCTTGGATTCAGGGTGGACCGGGGAGCTGTTTTTT.

V and J are TRBV7-9 and TRBJ1-1, with D hard to call. V shed 1 base and J shed 0 bases, with 9 bases lying between them. Germline V lookup: CDR1 SEHNR, CDR2 FQNEAQ (reference sequence). The length of the CDR3 is 15 residues. The CDR3: CASSLDSYMNTEAFF. The CDR3 DNA sequence: TGTGCCAGCAGCTTAGACAGTTACATGAACACTGAAGCTTTCTTT. Variable domain in full (rest from reference TRBV7-9 and TRBJ1-1): DTGVSQNPRHKITKRGQNVTFRCDPISEHNRLYWYRQTLGQGPEFLTYFQNEAQLEKSRLLSDRFSAERPKGSFSTLEIQRTEQGDSAMYLCASSLDSYMNTEAFFGQGTRLTVV.

The chain is built from TRBV7-9 and TRBJ1-2; TRBD1 is a possible D gene (5 bases). This CDR3 contains 15 residues. V was clipped by 0 bases and J by 6 bases, with 14 bases between them. Germline CDR1 and CDR2: SEHNR and FQNEAQ (reference sequence). This CDR3 is CASSLAAGTGDGYTF. DNA of the CDR3: TGTGCCAGCAGCTTAGCGGCAGGGACTGGGGATGGCTACACCTTC.

The CDR3 protein is CSVRQGYPDTQYF. CDR3 in DNA: TGCAGCGTTAGACAGGGTTACCCAGATACGCAGTATTTT. The chain combines TRBV29-1 with TRBJ2-3; 7 bases map to TRBD1. Trimming cost V 5 bases and J 4 bases; bases outside gene matches: 6. Germline lookup yields CDR1 SQVTM and CDR2 ANQGSEA. The CDR3 length is 13 residues.

This clone has just a few counts. CDR3: CASSPVMNTEAFF. CDR3 DNA sequence: TGTGCCAGCAGCCCAGTTATGAACACTGAAGCTTTCTTT. V is TRBV27 and J is TRBJ1-1; unclear D gene. CDR1 and CDR2 (germline): MNHEY, SMNVEV (reference sequence). Trimming shortened V by 6 bases and J by 0 bases, and 8 bases separated the two germline ends. This CDR3 has 13 amino acids.

The rearrangement uses TRBV29-1 and TRBJ2-2; the match to TRBD1 covers 7 bases. The V gene end was trimmed by 3 bases and the J gene end by 5 bases; junction bases not matched to a gene: 6. Germline V lookup: CDR1 SQVTM, CDR2 ANQGSEA. The CDR3 sequence is 14 residues long. The CDR3 sequence is CSVDEGAGTGELFF. Written as DNA, the CDR3 is TGCAGCGTTGACGAGGGGGCAGGAACCGGGGAGCTGTTTTTT.

The chain has TRBV7-9 and TRBJ1-3, with D maybe TRBD1 (5 bases). The germline V gene encodes CDR1 SEHNR and CDR2 FQNEAQ (reference sequence). CDR3 size: 16 residues. Trimming removed 1 base at V and 0 bases at J, with 10 bases between. For the CDR3, the DNA is TGTGCCAGCAGCTTAGTTTTCGGGGGCTCTGGAAACACCATATATTTT. Encoded protein: CASSLVFGGSGNTIYF. The full variable domain, rest sourced from reference TRBV7-9 and TRBJ1-3, is DTGVSQNPRHKITKRGQNVTFRCDPISEHNRLYWYRQTLGQGPEFLTYFQNEAQLEKSRLLSDRFSAERPKGSFSTLEIQRTEQGDSAMYLCASSLVFGGSGNTIYFGEGSWLTVV.

This chain connects TRBV9 to TRBJ1-3, with no clear D. Trimming removed 1 base at V and 0 bases at J, with 8 bases between. CDR3 length equals 15 residues. Looked up from germline, CDR1 is SGDLS and CDR2 is YYNGEE. The CDR3 loop reads CASSVSASSGNTIYF. Written as DNA, the CDR3 is TGTGCCAGCAGCGTATCAGCGAGCTCTGGAAACACCATATATTTT.

This clone has a single count. The V gene is TRBV6-6, the J gene TRBJ1-1, with 7 bases identical to TRBD1. Germline V gives CDR1 MNHNY, CDR2 SVGAGI (reference sequence). With V trimmed by 6 bases and J by 1 base, 2 bases remained unmatched. This CDR3 contains 13 residues. The CDR3 sequence is CASRGQPNTEAFF. The CDR3 DNA reads as TGTGCCAGCAGGGGACAGCCGAACACTGAAGCTTTCTTT.

The V and J genes are TRBV7-9 and TRBJ1-1, with D maybe TRBD1 (5 bases). From germline, CDR1 is SEHNR and CDR2 FQNEAQ (reference sequence). The CDR3 is made up of 16 amino acids. V lost 1 base and J 3 bases, leaving 15 bases between the germline ends. CDR3 nucleotides: TGTGCCAGCAGCTTAGGTTTGGGGCGGGGCCACACTGAAGCTTTCTTT. Its protein is CASSLGLGRGHTEAFF.

V usage is TRBV19 and J usage is TRBJ1-2, with 8 bases identical to TRBD1. Germline assignment: CDR1 LNHDA and CDR2 SQIVND (reference sequence). Germline trimming cut 5 bases from V and 6 bases from J; bases unmatched to any gene: 5. The CDR3 runs to 13 residues. The CDR3 region is CASSHPGGNGYTF. In nucleotides, the CDR3 is TGTGCCAGTAGTCATCCAGGGGGCAATGGCTACACCTTC. Filled out from reference TRBV19 and TRBJ1-2, the complete variable domain reads DGGITQSPKYLFRKEGQNVTLSCEQNLNHDAMYWYRQDPGQGLRLIYYSQIVNDFQKGDIAEGYSVSREKKESFPLTVTSAQKNPTAFYLCASSHPGGNGYTFGSGTRLTVV.

The count of this clone is one. V and J are TRBV4-1 and TRBJ1-2, with TRBD1 matching 7 bases. Per germline, CDR1 MGHRA and CDR2 YSYEKL. This CDR3 is 13 amino acids long. V gave up 8 bases and J gave up 6 bases; unmatched junction bases: 9. Written as DNA, the CDR3 is TGCGCCAGCTACACCGAGACAGGGCATGGCTACACCTTC. This translates into CASYTETGHGYTF.

The rearrangement uses TRBV2 and TRBJ2-2; 12 bases are shared with TRBD2. J was trimmed by 4 bases and V by 4 bases; bases with no gene match: 4. The germline CDR1 and CDR2 sequences are SNHLY and FYNNEI. This CDR3 region has 16 residues. The CDR3 spells CASSGLAGGSTGELFF. DNA of the CDR3: TGTGCCAGCAGTGGGCTAGCGGGGGGGTCCACCGGGGAGCTGTTTTTT.

J is TRBJ2-2 and V is TRBV7-6; 8 bases agree with TRBD1. The CDR3 is 15 residues long. V lost 5 bases to trimming and J lost 6 bases; unmatched junction nucleotides: 8. Per germline, CDR1 SGHVS and CDR2 FNYEAQ. The DNA for the CDR3 is TGTGCCAGCAGCCGTGGACAGGGTGCGCCCGGGGAGCTGTTTTTT. It is translated as CASSRGQGAPGELFF.

The chain combines TRBV6-5 with TRBJ2-5, with 11 bases lining up with TRBD2. Germline loops: CDR1 MNHEY, CDR2 SVGAGI. V lost 7 bases and J lost 0; bases outside the gene matches: 4. This CDR3 contains 15 residues. The CDR3 protein is CASTTSGAYQETQYF. CDR3 nucleotides: TGTGCCAGCACGACTAGCGGGGCCTACCAAGAGACCCAGTACTTC.

The table lists this clone with many counts. The rearrangement uses TRBV18 and TRBJ1-2; no definite D call. The CDR3 runs to 15 residues. Deletions cut 3 bases from V and 2 bases from J, with 13 bases between. Germline V lookup: CDR1 KGHSH, CDR2 LQKENI. As DNA, the CDR3 is TGTGCCAGCTCACCCAGTCCTGTTTCGAACTATGGCTACACCTTC. Its protein is CASSPSPVSNYGYTF.

The rearrangement uses TRBV7-3 and TRBJ1-6, with TRBD1 as a possible D gene (5 bases). Germline CDR1 is SGHTA and CDR2 is FQGTGA. The CDR3 loop spans 12 amino acids. Trimming left V 7 bases short and J 9 bases short, with 10 bases between. CDR3 in amino acids: CASKLGLSPLHF. The CDR3 DNA is TGTGCCAGCAAATTGGGGCTTTCACCCCTCCACTTT.

The chain combines TRBV24-1 with TRBJ1-1; D ambiguous. V was shortened by 2 bases and J by 8 bases, with 17 bases between the two germline ends. The germline CDR1 and CDR2 sequences are KGHDR and SFDVKD. CDR3 size: 15 residues. This CDR3 reads CATSDSTGVHPEAFF. For the CDR3, the DNA is TGTGCCACCAGTGATTCCACCGGGGTTCACCCCGAAGCTTTCTTT.

J is TRBJ2-7 and V is TRBV4-1; 11 bases match TRBD2. This CDR3 spans 15 amino acids. V lost 4 bases and J lost 2; bases outside the gene matches: 4. CDR1 and CDR2 (germline): MGHRA, YSYEKL. Written as DNA, the CDR3 is TGCGCCAGCAGCCCCCTAGCGGGGGGCACCTACGAGCAGTACTTC. Its translation is CASSPLAGGTYEQYF.